This entry features one T cell receptor beta chain sequence. This sample is part of a study of T cell changes during pregnancy in multiple sclerosis. V gave up 6 bases and J gave up 0 bases, with 12 bases separating them. From germline, CDR1 is LNHDA and CDR2 SQIVND (reference sequence). CDR3 length: 15 amino acids. Sequenced by immunoSEQ multiplex PCR; TCRdb stores in-frame clones only, minus some. The sample holds approximately 51,000 clones, approximately 94% seen once. This clonotype was obtained from a female donor with multiple sclerosis, enrolled in a pregnancy study. The sample consisted of CD4+ T cells from peripheral blood mononuclear cells, taken in the second trimester of pregnancy. The chain joins TRBV19 to TRBJ1-3; D may be TRBD1 (6 bases). CDR3 nucleotide sequence: TGTGCCAGTAGGCAAACAGGGACCTCTGGAAACACCATATATTTT. It yields the protein CASRQTGTSGNTIYF.